This T cell receptor (beta chain) appears in the sequencing data of a study of cytomegalovirus exposure and HLA in healthy donors. Study-wide points: Within a later analysis, the majority of CMV-associated TCR beta chains appeared HLA-restricted.

The PCR ran on 60 Vbeta and 13 Jbeta primers. The assay was immunoSEQ multiplex PCR, and TCRdb's table has in-frame clones only and misses some. This sample has more than 140,000 clones, with over 75% found just once. Healthy individuals who donated bone marrow served as the donors. In nominal health when sampled, donors likely had unrecorded immune exposures nonetheless. In its sample, this clone was seen a few times. Antigen specificity is unknown. Germline CDR1 SEHNR, CDR2 FQNEAQ (reference sequence). Deletions cut 3 bases from V and 5 bases from J, with 10 bases between. This CDR3 region has 13 residues.

The sequencing sample was made of PBMCs. The chain uses TRBV7-9 and TRBJ2-5; D might be TRBD1 (6 bases). This receptor was identified in a male donor in good health and CMV-seronegative. In nucleotides, the CDR3 is TGTGCCAGCAGCTTGGGGGCCCGGGAGACCCAGTACTTC. This sequence encodes CASSLGARETQYF.